This T cell receptor (beta chain) was documented in a study of T-cell reconstitution after alpha-beta-depleted transplantation in children. This clonotype was seen many times. Preparation of the TCRbeta library involved a method that used unique molecular identifiers. TCRdb fed the PCR reads into MiXCR, producing one record per CDR3 protein. The repertoire includes 200,000 to 250,000 distinct CDR3 sequences, 11% of them detected once, and roughly 30% sits in the top ten. The receptor comes from a child under two years old with acute myeloid leukemia, due to receive a stem cell transplant. Source: PBMCs, taken before TCRalphabeta/CD19-depleted stem cell transplant.

In nucleotides, the CDR3 is TGTGCCACCAGTGCCGCACAGGGGACGGGACTAGCGCACACCGGGGAGCTGTTTTTT. Translated, it gives CATSAAQGTGLAHTGELFF. The J gene is TRBJ2-2, the V gene TRBV24-1; 10 bases agree with TRBD2. The ends lost 5 bases at V and 3 bases at J; junction bases unmatched: 14. The germline CDR1 and CDR2 sequences are KGHDR and SFDVKD. This CDR3 region has 19 residues.